These 28 T cell receptor beta chains came from one sample sequenced in a study of T cells in lung cancer brain metastases. Repertoires were generated with immunoSEQ multiplex PCR, while TCRdb's copy carries only in-frame clones and drops some. The data show 5,000 or so clones, 80% to 90% seen once. Input material: tumor tissue from the primary lung tumor. The source is a man aged 70 or older with non-small cell lung cancer.

The chain employs TRBV14 and TRBJ2-7; D is unresolved. The CDR3 loop spans 17 amino acids. The ends were cut back, 1 base at V and 3 bases at J, with 19 bases in the middle. Germline V gives CDR1 SGHDN, CDR2 FVKESK. The CDR3 coding sequence is TGTGCCAGCAGCCAAGTCAATTCGAGAAATCCAAACTACGAGCAGTACTTC. Its protein product is CASSQVNSRNPNYEQYF.

The V and J genes are TRBV4-3 and TRBJ2-3; TRBD2 matches at 12 bases. The CDR3 has 21 residues. From germline, CDR1 is LGHNA and CDR2 YSLEER. V shed 0 bases, J shed 2 bases, and the junction held 15 bases outside the gene matches. Here the CDR3 DNA reads TGCGCCAGCAGCCAAGAGGCCCGACTAGCGGGGGACTTACCACTCACAGATACGCAGTATTTT. Its translation is CASSQEARLAGDLPLTDTQYF.

This sequence joins TRBV19 and TRBJ1-2, with 10 bases lining up with TRBD1. V gave up 5 bases and J gave up 4 bases; unmatched junction bases: 4. The germline CDR1 and CDR2 sequences are LNHDA and SQIVND (reference sequence). CDR3 length: 14 residues. The CDR3 spells CASSARQGAYGYTF. The CDR3 DNA reads as TGTGCCAGTAGTGCCCGACAGGGGGCCTATGGCTACACCTTC.

The rearrangement uses TRBV18 and TRBJ1-5; possible D gene TRBD1, 5 bases. Germline values: CDR1 KGHSH, CDR2 LQKENI. The V and J ends lost 2 bases and 4 bases respectively, with 6 bases between them. The length of the CDR3 is 13 residues. The CDR3 region is CASSPSGNQPQHF. In nucleotides, the CDR3 is TGTGCCAGCTCACCATCAGGGAATCAGCCCCAGCATTTT.

This rearrangement joins TRBV12-5 to TRBJ2-1, with a possible D match to TRBD1 (6 bases). V was trimmed by 5 bases and J by 4 bases, leaving 12 bases between them. Germline values: CDR1 LGHNT, CDR2 FRNRAP. The CDR3 is made up of 14 amino acids. The CDR3 spells CASGGQGLYNEQFF. CDR3 sequence (DNA): TGTGCTAGTGGTGGGCAGGGGCTATACAATGAGCAGTTCTTC.

This chain connects TRBV27 to TRBJ2-2; D unclear. The length of the CDR3 is 14 residues. The germline V gene encodes CDR1 MNHEY and CDR2 SMNVEV (reference sequence). The V end lost 8 bases, the J end lost 4 bases, and 14 bases lay between the germline ends. For the CDR3, the DNA is TGTGCCAGCTCCCAAGGATTGGCCACCGGGGAGCTGTTTTTT. It encodes CASSQGLATGELFF.

This chain joins TRBV7-9 and TRBJ2-5; weak D call: TRBD2 (6 bases). CDR3 length: 15 residues. V lost 3 bases and J 3 bases, leaving 14 bases between the germline ends. In germline, CDR1 is SEHNR, CDR2 FQNEAQ (reference sequence). CDR3 protein: CASSFGDSVKETQYF. The CDR3 DNA follows: TGTGCCAGCAGCTTTGGGGACTCCGTAAAAGAGACCCAGTACTTC.

The rearrangement uses TRBV19 and TRBJ1-5; D is unresolved. This CDR3 is 15 amino acids long. CDR1 is LNHDA, CDR2 SQIVND, per germline (reference sequence). V was shortened by 1 base and J by 7 bases, with 14 bases between the two germline ends. The CDR3 reads CASSIASGNYQPQHF. The CDR3 nucleotides read TGTGCCAGTAGTATAGCATCCGGAAATTACCAGCCCCAGCATTTT. The full variable domain, in which reference TRBV19 and TRBJ1-5 provide the parts outside the CDR3, is DGGITQSPKYLFRKEGQNVTLSCEQNLNHDAMYWYRQDPGQGLRLIYYSQIVNDFQKGDIAEGYSVSREKKESFPLTVTSAQKNPTAFYLCASSIASGNYQPQHFGDGTRLSIL.

The gene calls are TRBV20-1 and TRBJ1-1; D remains ambiguous. This CDR3 region has 10 residues. Trimming cost V 7 bases and J 7 bases, with 10 bases left between them. The germline CDR1 and CDR2 sequences are DFQATT and SNEGSKA (reference sequence). The CDR3 nucleotides read TGCAGTGTCGATCTAGATGAAGCTTTCTTT. Its translation: CSVDLDEAFF.

The rearrangement joins TRBV6-5 to TRBJ1-6, with D perhaps TRBD1 (5 bases). The CDR3 runs to 15 residues. V lost 7 bases and J 5 bases, leaving 15 bases between the germline ends. CDR1 MNHEY and CDR2 SVGAGI come from the germline V gene. The CDR3 DNA reads as TGTGCCAGCATTCCCGATCGGGGCCATAATTCACCCCTCCACTTT. It encodes CASIPDRGHNSPLHF.

This clone was seen once. The J gene is TRBJ2-3, the V gene TRBV5-6, with 13 bases identical to TRBD2. Trimming removed 3 bases from V and 5 bases from J; junction bases left unmatched: 6. Germline values: CDR1 SGHDT, CDR2 YYEEEE. CDR3 size: 16 residues. CDR3 sequence reads: CASSYRTSGRRDTQYF. The CDR3 nucleotides read TGTGCCAGCAGCTACCGGACTAGCGGGAGAAGAGATACGCAGTATTTT.

The genes are TRBV6-6 and TRBJ2-7; maybe TRBD2 (7 bases). V was pared by 8 bases and J by 2 bases, with 10 bases between. Germline loops: CDR1 MNHNY, CDR2 SVGAGI (reference sequence). The CDR3 is 12 amino acids. The CDR3 bases are TGTGCCAGCGGGGGGGGCCCCTACGAGCAGTACTTC. Encoded protein: CASGGGPYEQYF.

The rearrangement uses TRBV6-5 and TRBJ2-3, with D uncertain. There are 13 residues in the CDR3. The V and J ends lost 6 bases and 2 bases respectively, with 9 bases between them. Germline V gene lookup returns CDR1 MNHEY and CDR2 SVGAGI. The CDR3 is CASRPFYTDTQYF. As DNA, the CDR3 is TGTGCCAGCAGGCCCTTCTACACAGATACGCAGTATTTT.

The CDR3 coding sequence is TGTGCCAGCAGCTACGGACCGTCTCTTTGGTATGGCTACACCTTC. Translating gives CASSYGPSLWYGYTF. V usage is TRBV5-4 and J usage is TRBJ1-2; no reliable D call. The CDR3 totals 15 residues. The V and J ends lost 3 bases and 5 bases respectively, with 17 bases between them. CDR1 is SGHNT, CDR2 YYREEE, per germline (reference sequence).

The chain combines TRBV30 with TRBJ1-5; 8 positions agree with TRBD1. Per germline, CDR1 GTSNPN and CDR2 SVGIG (reference sequence). V lost 1 base to trimming and J lost 7 bases; unmatched junction nucleotides: 6. The CDR3 extends over 14 amino acids. As DNA, the CDR3 is TGTGCCTGGAGTGAAGGGACAGGCGGACAGCCCCAGCATTTT. Translated, it gives CAWSEGTGGQPQHF.

This chain joins TRBV10-2 and TRBJ1-5; TRBD1 matches at 7 bases. CDR3 size: 13 residues. Germline CDR1 WSHSY, CDR2 SAAADI. The V segment lost 3 bases and the J segment 7 bases; nucleotides outside the gene matches: 3. CDR3 loop: CASSDRGEQPQHF. The CDR3 DNA reads TGCGCCAGCAGTGACAGGGGGGAGCAGCCCCAGCATTTT.

In the case of this clone: An end of the junction differs from the germline gene, which may be a read error. The sample carries other DNA sequences with the same CDR3. The gene calls are TRBV27 and TRBJ2-2; D is possibly TRBD2 (5 bases). The germline V gene encodes CDR1 MNHEY and CDR2 SMNVEV (reference sequence). This CDR3 has 13 amino acids. CDR3 region: CASRRINTGELFF. The CDR3 coding sequence is TGTGCCAGCAGGCGGATCAACACCGGGGAGTTGTTTTTT.

The J gene is TRBJ2-6, the V gene TRBV18; D is uncertain. Between the trimmed V and J ends, which lost 0 bases and 4 bases, there was a span of 10 bases. This CDR3 has 16 amino acids. The V gene's germline CDR1 is KGHSH and CDR2 LQKENI. CDR3 sequence reads: CASSPPVGSGANVLTF. The CDR3 nucleotides read TGTGCCAGCTCACCACCGGTGGGCTCCGGGGCCAACGTCCTGACTTTC.

The V and J genes are TRBV4-3 and TRBJ1-4; D not certain. The CDR3 consists of 13 residues. V was shortened by 1 base and J by 7 bases, with 7 bases between the two germline ends. From germline, CDR1 is LGHNA and CDR2 YSLEER. The CDR3 bases are TGCGCCAGCAGCCAAGTTCTTTCTGAAAAACTGTTTTTT. Protein product: CASSQVLSEKLFF.

The V call is TRBV18, the J call TRBJ1-5; D remains unclear. The length of the CDR3 is 13 residues. V lost 5 bases, J lost 0 bases, and 5 bases lay in between. CDR1 is KGHSH, CDR2 LQKENI, per germline. CDR3 DNA sequence: TGTGCCAGCTCATCTAGTAGCAATCAGCCCCAGCATTTT. Translated: CASSSSSNQPQHF.

In its sample, this clone was seen once. The J gene is TRBJ1-1, the V gene TRBV5-4; perhaps TRBD1 as D (6 bases). V lost 3 bases and J lost 6, with 15 bases in between. CDR1 SGHNT and CDR2 YYREEE come from the germline V gene (reference sequence). The CDR3 extends over 14 amino acids. The CDR3 loop reads CASSSPQGFAEAFF. CDR3 in DNA: TGTGCCAGCAGCTCACCGCAGGGGTTCGCTGAAGCTTTCTTT.

The V and J genes are TRBV7-7 and TRBJ2-1; TRBD1 matches 7 bases. V trimming: 5 bases; J trimming: 0 bases; junction bases outside the gene matches: 7. The CDR3 runs to 16 residues. Germline CDR1 and CDR2: SSHAT and FNYEAQ (reference sequence). As DNA, the CDR3 is TGTGCCAGCAGCCCCGGACAGGTTAGCTCCTACAATGAGCAGTTCTTC. It yields the protein CASSPGQVSSYNEQFF.

There are a few counts of this clone. V is TRBV12-5 and J is TRBJ2-5, with D possibly being TRBD1 (5 bases). Trimming cost V 1 base and J 1 base, with 7 bases left between them. Germline CDR1 and CDR2: LGHNT and FRNRAP. CDR3 length equals 14 residues. The CDR3 reads CASGLGQIQETQYF. CDR3 DNA sequence: TGTGCTAGTGGTTTGGGACAGATCCAAGAGACCCAGTACTTC.

V gene TRBV30 combines with J gene TRBJ1-2; D is unclear. The CDR3 contains 15 residues. The germline gives CDR1 GTSNPN, CDR2 SVGIG (reference sequence). Trimming took off 3 bases at V and 4 bases at J, with 18 bases between the two ends. The CDR3 here is CAWREVSVAGYGYTF. The CDR3 nucleotides read TGTGCCTGGAGGGAGGTGTCGGTCGCTGGCTATGGCTACACCTTC.

The chain joins TRBV5-4 to TRBJ2-5; D remains unclear. V was shortened by 4 bases and J by 6 bases, with 10 bases between the two germline ends. Germline loops: CDR1 SGHNT, CDR2 YYREEE (reference sequence). CDR3 length: 12 amino acids. The CDR3 nucleotides are TGTGCCAGCAGCCCCCGGGCTCAGACCCAGTACTTC. Protein product: CASSPRAQTQYF.

Written as DNA, the CDR3 is TGTGCCCTAGCGCGGGAATGGGGTAGGGAGAGCTATGGCTACACCTTC. Translating it yields CALAREWGRESYGYTF. The chain uses TRBV6-4 and TRBJ1-2; D ambiguous. V dropped 11 bases and J dropped 4 bases, with 26 bases sitting between them. The germline V gene encodes CDR1 MRHNA and CDR2 SNTAGT. CDR3 size: 16 residues.

This chain uses TRBV30 with TRBJ1-4, with D tentatively TRBD1 (5 bases). Trimming removed 8 bases from V and 7 bases from J, with 11 bases in between. Looked up from germline, CDR1 is GTSNPN and CDR2 is SVGIG (reference sequence). The CDR3 has 11 amino acids. CDR3 DNA: TGTGCCCGACAGAGCGGTGAAAAACTGTTTTTT. The encoded protein is CARQSGEKLFF.

The gene calls are TRBV19 and TRBJ2-5; 9 bases are shared with TRBD2. This CDR3 spans 14 amino acids. Germline CDR1 LNHDA, CDR2 SQIVND (reference sequence). Germline trimming cut 4 bases from V and 5 bases from J; bases unmatched to any gene: 5. CDR3 in DNA: TGTGCCAGTAGTAATAGCGGGAGAGGTGAGACCCAGTACTTC. Translation gives CASSNSGRGETQYF. The full variable domain, completed using reference TRBV19 and TRBJ2-5, is DGGITQSPKYLFRKEGQNVTLSCEQNLNHDAMYWYRQDPGQGLRLIYYSQIVNDFQKGDIAEGYSVSREKKESFPLTVTSAQKNPTAFYLCASSNSGRGETQYFGPGTRLLVL.